What follows describes a single T cell receptor beta chain. This clonotype was counted between two and nine times. Its antigen is not yet known. Base quality data are lacking; no much larger clone is found one base away. In the study, sorted CD4+ and CD8+ blood T cells from patients with severe aplastic anemia and from healthy subjects underwent deep sequencing of TCR repertoires. Ficoll-Paque density gradient centrifugation was used to isolate peripheral blood mononuclear cells. CD4+ and CD8+ T cells were sorted by FACS or magnetic beads before DNA extraction. Counted from cysteine to phenylalanine, this CDR3 has 16 amino acids. Kept here is only the CDR3 DNA, which spans 48 bases and is read in frame from base 1. The germline V gene specifies SQVTM as CDR1 and ANQGSEA as CDR2. Trimming accounts for 4 bases at V and 1 base at J, while the number of junction bases matched to no gene is 12. These data come from a study of CD8+CD57+ T cells in acquired aplastic anemia (dated by TCRdb to 2016 to 2019). Regarding the research as a whole: A mean of about 3.2 ug of DNA, ranging from roughly 0.2 to 27.4 ug, was extracted from sorted CD4+ and CD8+ cells. Healthy donor samples averaged approximately 10 million reads for CD4+ and approximately 11 million for CD8+ cells. The study at large found these results: Roughly 30 CD8+ CDR3 sequences were found to be shared between patients and controls, but these sequences appeared to be highly expressed in patients and within the immunodominant clones of the patients. No significant difference in CD8+ Simpson's diversity was found between patients and healthy controls (P=0.060).

Genomic DNA was used as template for profiling of TCR beta VDJ combinations and CDR3 sequences. TCR repertoire sequencing was run on an Illumina HiSeq 2000. The study's processing was this. TRBV/TRBJ rearrangement plots, CDR3 size and DJ length profiles, and Simpson's diversity index were used to assess repertoires. The immunodominant clone was defined as the most abundant DNA sequence in deep sequencing data. CDR3 amino acid sequences were checked for sharing between subjects and were compared against published repertoires and the VDJdb database. TCRdb passed the public sequencing reads through fastp at Q25 and MiXCR, retaining productive beta sequences. Each entry is one CDR3 protein sequence, shown with its most common DNA and genes. These V and J calls originate from TCRdb's pipeline instead of the authors' own analysis. The sample records around 400,000 distinct CDR3 sequences, 55% to 75% of which are singletons. The ten largest clones add up to 3.5% to 4.5% of the sample.

The sequence links TRBV29-1 to TRBJ2-5, with TRBD1 matching 7 junction bases. The receptor comes from a human donor in good health, serving as a control. The sample taken for sequencing was sorted CD4+, CD8+, or CD8+CD57+ T cells (not recorded which) from PBMCs. The CDR3 amino acid sequence is: CSVGDRALTFQETQYF. DNA sequence: TGCAGCGTTGGAGACAGGGCACTCACCTTCCAAGAGACCCAGTACTTC.